The 21 T cell receptor beta chains given below trace back to one sample, sequenced in a study of naive and memory T cell subsets. Their antigen targets remain unknown. Points from the study as a whole: A few larger clonotypes appeared in naive repertoires, especially CD8, possibly memory cells re-expressing CD45RA.

Two oligonucleotides, mixed equimolar, formed the beta constant-region primer covering TRBC1 and TRBC2. Ligated cDNA was amplified by four rounds of PCR with nested alpha and beta constant-region primers and SP2. MiXCR, applied by TCRdb to the UMI-ligation and nested PCR reads, yields one record per CDR3 protein. The sample consists of under 150,000 distinct CDR3 sequences, approximately 21% of them appearing once. The sequenced sample was naive CD8+ T cells from blood. These receptors came from a human donor in good health.

This clonotype has only a few counts. This chain uses TRBV28 with TRBJ2-1; 7 positions agree with TRBD2. V shed 5 bases and J 6 bases; nucleotides not matched to a gene: 7. Germline V lookup: CDR1 MDHEN, CDR2 SYDVKM. The CDR3 consists of 14 residues. Here the CDR3 reads CASSLADTGNEQFF. For the CDR3, the DNA is TGTGCCAGCAGTCTAGCGGACACGGGCAATGAGCAGTTCTTC.

V gene TRBV29-1 combines with J gene TRBJ1-2, with 8 bases that match TRBD1. The V segment lost 2 bases and the J segment 3 bases; nucleotides outside the gene matches: 8. CDR1 and CDR2 from the germline V gene are SQVTM and ANQGSEA. This CDR3 is built from 15 residues. The CDR3 region is CSVEIAGGEDYGYTF. CDR3 bases: TGCAGCGTTGAAATTGCAGGGGGCGAAGACTATGGCTACACCTTC.

The rearrangement links TRBV29-1 to TRBJ2-4; the D gene is possibly TRBD1 (6 bases). Germline V gives CDR1 SQVTM, CDR2 ANQGSEA. V lost 5 bases and J 1 base, leaving 12 bases between the germline ends. This CDR3 contains 14 residues. The chain's CDR3 is CSVRTALAKNIQYF. In nucleotides, the CDR3 is TGCAGCGTTCGGACAGCTTTGGCCAAAAACATTCAGTACTTC.

This chain links TRBV10-3 with TRBJ1-3, with a tentative D call TRBD1 (5 bases). The CDR3 length is 14 residues. Germline V CDR1 and CDR2: ENHRY, SYGVKD. Trimming cost V 10 bases and J 3 bases, with 16 bases left between them. This CDR3 is CATSSWRGGNTIYF. For the CDR3, the DNA is TGTGCCACGAGTAGTTGGAGGGGTGGAAACACCATATATTTT.

This clonotype was seen more than once but under ten times. The rearrangement links TRBV12-3 or TRBV12-4 to TRBJ1-6; D remains ambiguous. This CDR3 spans 13 amino acids. V was cut by 2 bases and J by 8 bases, with 7 bases left in between. This CDR3 is CASSLWDHSPLHF. The CDR3 nucleotides are TGTGCCAGCAGTTTATGGGATCATTCACCCCTCCACTTT.

V usage is TRBV28 and J usage is TRBJ2-3, with 13 bases that match TRBD2. V trimming: 6 bases; J trimming: 6 bases; junction bases outside the gene matches: 9. Germline V CDR1 and CDR2: MDHEN, SYDVKM. The CDR3 extends over 16 amino acids. CDR3 sequence reads: CASSHRLAGGWDTQYF. Written as DNA, the CDR3 is TGTGCCAGCAGCCACCGACTAGCGGGAGGTTGGGATACGCAGTATTTT.

The V gene is TRBV19, the J gene TRBJ2-5, with 10 bases fitting TRBD1. This CDR3 has 15 amino acids. Germline V lookup: CDR1 LNHDA, CDR2 SQIVND (reference sequence). The V and J ends lost 1 base and 3 bases, in that order; junction bases with no gene match: 2. The CDR3 sequence: CASSIVGTGEETQYF. Here the CDR3 DNA reads TGTGCCAGTAGTATAGTTGGGACAGGGGAAGAGACCCAGTACTTC.

A word on this clonotype: At one boundary the junction diverges from the germline segment, which might be a read error. The V call is TRBV11-2, the J call TRBJ1-2; D gene uncertain. Germline V lookup: CDR1 SGHAT, CDR2 FQNNGV. The CDR3 length is 13 residues. The CDR3 spells CASTDTRNYGYAF. The CDR3 DNA sequence: TGTGCCAGCACCGACACGAGAAATTATGGCTACGCCTTC.

This clonotype was observed a few times. The chain recombines TRBV6-5 with TRBJ1-5, with D unclear. Germline CDR1 MNHEY, CDR2 SVGAGI. The CDR3 has 15 amino acids. V lost 0 bases, J lost 4 bases, and 10 bases lay in between. The CDR3 is CASSYSAEQNQPQHF. The CDR3 nucleotides are TGTGCCAGCAGTTACTCAGCAGAACAAAATCAGCCCCAGCATTTT.

The chain is built from TRBV11-2 and TRBJ2-5; D may match TRBD1 or TRBD2 (5 bases each). CDR1 is SGHAT and CDR2 is FQNNGV in the germline V gene. This CDR3 is 16 amino acids long. V lost 1 base to trimming and J lost 9 bases, with 21 bases between them. The DNA for the CDR3 is TGTGCCAGCAGCTTAGTAACACCGGGACCGGACTTGGCCCAGTACTTC. This encodes CASSLVTPGPDLAQYF.

This clonotype has just a few counts. The chain couples TRBV11-2 to TRBJ2-3, with TRBD1 matching over 7 bases. V lost 3 bases and J lost 0; bases outside the gene matches: 12. This CDR3 spans 18 amino acids. The germline CDR1 and CDR2 sequences are SGHAT and FQNNGV. The CDR3 nucleotides are TGTGCCAGCAGCTTTTTAGTGGGGACAGCATCCAGCACAGATACGCAGTATTTT. Residues: CASSFLVGTASSTDTQYF. Complete variable domain (other parts from reference TRBV11-2 and TRBJ2-3): EAGVAQSPRYKIIEKRQSVAFWCNPISGHATLYWYQQILGQGPKLLIQFQNNGVVDDSQLPKDRFSAERLKGVDSTLKIQPAKLEDSAVYLCASSFLVGTASSTDTQYFGPGTRLTVL.

The rearrangement links TRBV27 to TRBJ2-7, with a tentative D call TRBD2 (5 bases). CDR3 length: 16 residues. Germline loops: CDR1 MNHEY, CDR2 SMNVEV (reference sequence). The V gene lost 6 bases and the J gene lost 2 bases, with 20 bases spanning the gap. The CDR3 loop reads CASRQYVRDTAYEQYF. CDR3 bases: TGTGCCAGCAGGCAATATGTCCGGGATACCGCCTACGAGCAGTACTTC.

This clonotype was seen ten or more times. The V call is TRBV27, the J call TRBJ2-7; D ambiguous. The CDR3 has 13 amino acids. Deletions cut 3 bases from V and 7 bases from J, with 13 bases between. Germline lookup yields CDR1 MNHEY and CDR2 SMNVEV (reference sequence). CDR3 nucleotide sequence: TGTGCCAGCAGTTTCCCTCCGTTGGGAGAGCAGTACTTC. As protein: CASSFPPLGEQYF.

V usage is TRBV6-5 and J usage is TRBJ2-1, with 9 positions matching TRBD2. Germline V gene sequence: CDR1 MNHEY, CDR2 SVGAGI. The CDR3 has 16 amino acids. V trimming: 2 bases; J trimming: 8 bases; junction bases outside the gene matches: 10. CDR3 in amino acids: CASSYTAGGPRDEQFF. CDR3 DNA sequence: TGTGCCAGCAGTTACACGGCGGGAGGGCCTAGGGATGAGCAGTTCTTC.

The chain links TRBV2 to TRBJ1-2, with D uncertain. This CDR3 has 13 amino acids. Between the trimmed V and J ends, which lost 6 bases and 4 bases, there was a span of 12 bases. Germline values: CDR1 SNHLY, CDR2 FYNNEI. This chain's CDR3 is CASSPTMRYGYTF. CDR3 DNA sequence: TGTGCCAGCAGCCCCACGATGCGCTATGGCTACACCTTC.

V is TRBV19 and J is TRBJ1-5, with TRBD1 as a possible D gene (5 bases). This CDR3 contains 14 residues. Germline V gene data show CDR1 as LNHDA and CDR2 as SQIVND (reference sequence). Trimming removed 1 base at V and 2 bases at J, with 6 bases between. CDR3 region: CASSIVGGNQPQHF. The CDR3 DNA sequence: TGTGCCAGTAGTATAGTAGGGGGCAATCAGCCCCAGCATTTT. Full variable domain (missing parts from reference TRBV19 and TRBJ1-5): DGGITQSPKYLFRKEGQNVTLSCEQNLNHDAMYWYRQDPGQGLRLIYYSQIVNDFQKGDIAEGYSVSREKKESFPLTVTSAQKNPTAFYLCASSIVGGNQPQHFGDGTRLSIL.

This clonotype has only a few counts. The chain carries TRBV4-1 and TRBJ1-4, with D tentatively TRBD1 (5 bases). The CDR3 length is 14 residues. Trimming removed 2 bases from V and 10 bases from J, with 14 bases in between. Germline V gene data show CDR1 as MGHRA and CDR2 as YSYEKL. The CDR3 sequence: CASSQSGGGGKLFF. The CDR3, as DNA: TGCGCCAGCAGCCAATCGGGCGGTGGGGGAAAACTGTTTTTT.

The chain links TRBV24-1 to TRBJ2-1, with 8 bases lining up with TRBD1. Germline V gene sequence: CDR1 KGHDR, CDR2 SFDVKD. Trimming removed 4 bases from V and 3 bases from J; junction bases left unmatched: 7. This CDR3 has 16 residues. The CDR3 nucleotides are TGTGCCACCAGTGAGTCCGGACAGGGATTCTACAATGAGCAGTTCTTC. Residues: CATSESGQGFYNEQFF.

This clonotype came up a few times. This rearrangement joins TRBV12-5 to TRBJ2-5; D not resolved. V shed 3 bases and J shed 3 bases, with 17 bases lying between them. CDR1 and CDR2 (germline): LGHNT, FRNRAP. The length of the CDR3 is 16 residues. CDR3: CASGFRPYTKEETQYF. The CDR3 nucleotides are TGTGCTAGTGGTTTCCGCCCGTATACGAAGGAAGAGACCCAGTACTTC.

This clonotype came up a few times. This rearrangement joins TRBV25-1 to TRBJ2-3, with a possible D match to TRBD2 (5 bases). Germline V gives CDR1 MGHDK, CDR2 SYGVNS. Between the trimmed V and J ends, which lost 0 bases and 0 bases, there was a span of 16 bases. The CDR3 covers 18 residues. CDR3 residues: CASSEYFKAGLSTDTQYF. CDR3 DNA: TGTGCCAGCAGTGAATATTTTAAGGCGGGTTTAAGCACAGATACGCAGTATTTT.

The chain links TRBV10-3 to TRBJ2-7; D gene ambiguous. Deletions cut 4 bases from V and 2 bases from J, with 3 bases between. Germline-derived CDR1 and CDR2 are ENHRY and SYGVKD. The CDR3 spans 11 residues. The CDR3 nucleotides read TGTGCCATCAGTGGCCCCTACGAGCAGTACTTC. Its protein product is CAISGPYEQYF.